This T cell receptor beta chain was retrieved from a study of spatial heterogeneity in lung cancer. Study overall: Combinations of a unique TCR and a UMI were tallied in raw reads, and on average each appeared more than ten times.

V trimming: 7 bases; J trimming: 6 bases; junction bases outside the gene matches: 8. CDR1 and CDR2 from the germline V gene are ENHRY and SYGVKD. The CDR3 is 14 residues long. Time point reported: sample taken at primary tumor resection. Sequencing was performed on whole RNA extracted from tumor and nontumor lung tissue, or from frozen PBMC, and the material was left unsorted. MiXCR, applied by TCRdb to the 5' RACE reads, yields one record per CDR3 protein. The table shows some 78,000 distinct CDR3 sequences, with 7% to 9% occurring only once. The genes are TRBV10-3 and TRBJ1-1, with 10 positions matching TRBD1. The material was PBMCs, obtained at surgery. The receptor was derived from a male donor with early-stage non-small cell lung cancer. The CDR3 DNA sequence: TGTGCCATCAAGAGACAGGGGGCGGGGGCTGAAGCTTTCTTT. Encoded protein: CAIKRQGAGAEAFF.